The following is a T cell receptor (beta chain) sequence with its context. This sample stems from a study of blood T cell repertoires in COVID-19. Study-wide context: The origin of the acute and convalescent COVID-19 samples was the United States, Italy and Spain.

The CDR3 length is 18 residues. Trimming at V came to 3 bases and at J to 4 bases, leaving 15 bases not matched to a gene. Germline V gene sequence: CDR1 SEHNR, CDR2 FQNEAQ (reference sequence). The assay was immunoSEQ multiplex PCR, and TCRdb's table has in-frame clones only and misses some. Of 300,000 to 450,000 clones listed, 75% to 90% are singletons. Participant-reported clinical history was the basis for cohort assignment. For recovered donors of Cohort 3, there were two negative PCRs, clearance, or symptom resolution. Sequenced material: PBMCs or T cells enriched from blood (not recorded which). The source of this sequence is a young man who had recovered from COVID-19. This sequence joins TRBV7-9 and TRBJ2-5, with 9 bases aligning to TRBD2. Written as DNA, the CDR3 is TGTGCCAGCAGCTTGTTCTATTCGCGGGAGGGCGGAGGAGAGACCCAGTACTTC. Amino acids: CASSLFYSREGGGETQYF.